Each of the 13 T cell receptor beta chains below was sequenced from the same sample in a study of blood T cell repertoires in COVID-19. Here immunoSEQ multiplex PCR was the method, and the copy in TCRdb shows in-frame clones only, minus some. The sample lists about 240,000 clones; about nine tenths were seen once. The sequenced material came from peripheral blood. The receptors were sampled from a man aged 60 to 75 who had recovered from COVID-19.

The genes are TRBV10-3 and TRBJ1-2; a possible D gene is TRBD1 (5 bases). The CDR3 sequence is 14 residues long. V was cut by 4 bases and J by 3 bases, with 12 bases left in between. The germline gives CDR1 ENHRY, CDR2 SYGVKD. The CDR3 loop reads CAISVGGMDYGYTF. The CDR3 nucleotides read TGTGCCATCAGTGTGGGGGGTATGGACTATGGCTACACCTTC.

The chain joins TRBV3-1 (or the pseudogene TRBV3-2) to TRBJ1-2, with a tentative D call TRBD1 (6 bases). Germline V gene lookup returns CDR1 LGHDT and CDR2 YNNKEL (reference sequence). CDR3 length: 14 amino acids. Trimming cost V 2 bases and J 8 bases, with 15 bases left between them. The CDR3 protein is CASSQRDKGRGYTF. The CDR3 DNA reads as TGTGCCAGCAGCCAACGGGACAAGGGGCGCGGCTACACCTTC.

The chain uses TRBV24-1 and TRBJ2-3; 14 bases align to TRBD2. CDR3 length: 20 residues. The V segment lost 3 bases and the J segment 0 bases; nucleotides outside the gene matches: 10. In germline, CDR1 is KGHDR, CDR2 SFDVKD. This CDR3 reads CATSDPGLAGARGSTDTQYF. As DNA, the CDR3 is TGTGCCACCAGTGATCCGGGACTAGCGGGGGCCCGCGGAAGCACAGATACGCAGTATTTT.

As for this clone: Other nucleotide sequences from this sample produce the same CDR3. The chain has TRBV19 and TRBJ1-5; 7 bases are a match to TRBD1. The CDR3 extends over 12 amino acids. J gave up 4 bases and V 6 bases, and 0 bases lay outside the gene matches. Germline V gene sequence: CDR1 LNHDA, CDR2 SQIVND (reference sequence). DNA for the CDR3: TGTGCCAGTAGGACAGGGAATCAGCCCCAGCATTTT. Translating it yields CASRTGNQPQHF.

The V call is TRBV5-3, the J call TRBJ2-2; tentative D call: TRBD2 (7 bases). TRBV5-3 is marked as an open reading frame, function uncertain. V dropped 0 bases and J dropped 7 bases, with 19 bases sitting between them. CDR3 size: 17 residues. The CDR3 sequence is CARSLDRGAIFVGELFF. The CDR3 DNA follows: TGTGCCAGAAGCTTGGATCGGGGGGCGATTTTCGTCGGGGAGCTGTTTTTT.

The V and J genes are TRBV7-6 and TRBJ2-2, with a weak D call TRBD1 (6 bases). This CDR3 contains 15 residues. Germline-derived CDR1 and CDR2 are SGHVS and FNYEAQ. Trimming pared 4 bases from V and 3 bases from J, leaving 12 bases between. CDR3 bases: TGTGCCAGCAGCTACACTACAGGGTACACCGGGGAGCTGTTTTTT. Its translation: CASSYTTGYTGELFF. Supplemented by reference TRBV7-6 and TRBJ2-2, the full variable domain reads GAGVSQSPRYKVTKRGQDVALRCDPISGHVSLYWYRQALGQGPEFLTYFNYEAQQDKSGLPNDRFSAERPEGSISTLTIQRTEQRDSAMYRCASSYTTGYTGELFFGEGSRLTVL.

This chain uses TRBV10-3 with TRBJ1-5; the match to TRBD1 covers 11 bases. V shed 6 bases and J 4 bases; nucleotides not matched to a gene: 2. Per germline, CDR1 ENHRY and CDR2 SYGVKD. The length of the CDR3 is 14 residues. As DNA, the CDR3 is TGTGCCATCAGCGGACAGGGGGCTAATCAGCCCCAGCATTTT. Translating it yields CAISGQGANQPQHF.

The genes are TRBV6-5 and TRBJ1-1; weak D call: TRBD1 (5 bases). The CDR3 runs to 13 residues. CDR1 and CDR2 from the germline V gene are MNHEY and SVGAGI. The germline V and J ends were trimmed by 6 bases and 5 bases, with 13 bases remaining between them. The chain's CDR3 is CASSPRVETEAFF. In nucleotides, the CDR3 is TGTGCCAGCAGCCCCAGGGTGGAAACTGAAGCTTTCTTT.

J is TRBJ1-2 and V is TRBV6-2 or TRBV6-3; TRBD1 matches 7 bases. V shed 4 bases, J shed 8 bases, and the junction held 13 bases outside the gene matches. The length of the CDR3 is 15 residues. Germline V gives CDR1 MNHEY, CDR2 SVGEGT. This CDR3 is CASSSPSLQTGGYTF. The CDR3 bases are TGTGCCAGCAGTTCCCCGTCCCTCCAGACAGGGGGCTACACCTTC.

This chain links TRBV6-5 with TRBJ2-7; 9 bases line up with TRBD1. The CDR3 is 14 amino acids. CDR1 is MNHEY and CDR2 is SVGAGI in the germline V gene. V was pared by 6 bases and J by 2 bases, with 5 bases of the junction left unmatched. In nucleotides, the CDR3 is TGTGCCAGCAGCCGGGACAGGGTGGCCTACGAGCAGTACGTC. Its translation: CASSRDRVAYEQYV.

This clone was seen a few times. The CDR3 DNA is TGTGCCTGGAGTGACGCGGGAAATTCACCCCTCCACTTT. This encodes CAWSDAGNSPLHF. V usage is TRBV30 and J usage is TRBJ1-6, with D unclear. V lost 1 base to trimming and J lost 7 bases, with 8 bases between them. CDR3 length equals 13 residues. CDR1 and CDR2 (germline): GTSNPN, SVGIG (reference sequence).

The CDR3 bases are TGTGCCAGCAGCCAAGCCCGACTAGCGGTGAACACCGGGGAGCTGTTTTTT. Protein sequence: CASSQARLAVNTGELFF. The rearrangement joins TRBV3-1 (or the pseudogene TRBV3-2) to TRBJ2-2; 9 nucleotides line up with TRBD2. The CDR3 runs 17 residues. V shed 1 base and J 1 base; nucleotides not matched to a gene: 4. Per germline, CDR1 LGHDT and CDR2 YNNKEL (reference sequence).

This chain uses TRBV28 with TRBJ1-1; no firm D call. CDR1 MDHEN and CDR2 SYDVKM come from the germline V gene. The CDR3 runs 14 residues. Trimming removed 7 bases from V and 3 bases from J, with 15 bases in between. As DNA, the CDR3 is TGTGCCAGCAAAGGTTACCCGAGGGACACTGAAGCTTTCTTT. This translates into CASKGYPRDTEAFF.